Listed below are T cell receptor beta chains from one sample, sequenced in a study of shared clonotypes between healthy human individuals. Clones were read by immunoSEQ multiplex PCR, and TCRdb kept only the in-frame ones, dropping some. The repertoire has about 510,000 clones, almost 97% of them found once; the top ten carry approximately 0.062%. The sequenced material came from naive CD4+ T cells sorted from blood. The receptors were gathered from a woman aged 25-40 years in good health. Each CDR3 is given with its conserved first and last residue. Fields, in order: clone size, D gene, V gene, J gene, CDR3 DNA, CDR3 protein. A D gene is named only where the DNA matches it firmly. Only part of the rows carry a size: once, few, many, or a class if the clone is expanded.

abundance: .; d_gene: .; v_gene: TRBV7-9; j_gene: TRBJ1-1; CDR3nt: TGTGCCAGCAGCTTATCCCCAGGGGATATGCATAGGGAGGTGGCTTTCTTT; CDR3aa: CASSLSPGDMHREVAFF
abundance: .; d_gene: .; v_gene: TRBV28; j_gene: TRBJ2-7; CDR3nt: TGTGCCAGCAGGGGTGGAGCGGGCACTAACTACGAGCAGTACTTC; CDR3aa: CASRGGAGTNYEQYF
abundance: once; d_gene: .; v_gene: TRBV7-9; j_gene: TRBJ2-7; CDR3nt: TGTGCCAGCAGCCGGGTGAGCCTCTCCTACGAGCAGTACTTC; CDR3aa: CASSRVSLSYEQYF
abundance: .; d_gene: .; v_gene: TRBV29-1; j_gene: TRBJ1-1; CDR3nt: TGCAGCGTAGCCGAGACAGCATCTAACACTGAAGCTTTCTTT; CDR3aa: CSVAETASNTEAFF
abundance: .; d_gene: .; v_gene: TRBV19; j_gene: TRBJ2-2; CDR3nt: TGTGCCAGTAGTATTGTTGGCAGGGGAACCGGGGAGCTGTTTTTT; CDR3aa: CASSIVGRGTGELFF
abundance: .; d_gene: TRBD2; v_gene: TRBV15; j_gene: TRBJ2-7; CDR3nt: TGTGCCACCAGCAGGGTCCTACCCGGGACTAGCGTTACTTACGTTCCCTACGAGCAGTACTTC; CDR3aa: CATSRVLPGTSVTYVPYEQYF
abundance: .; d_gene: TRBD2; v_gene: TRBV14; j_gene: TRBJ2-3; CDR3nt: TGTGCCAGCAGCCAAACCAGCGGGAGGAGCACAGATACGCAGTATTTT; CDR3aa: CASSQTSGRSTDTQYF
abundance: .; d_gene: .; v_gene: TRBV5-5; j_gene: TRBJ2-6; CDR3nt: TGTGCCAGCAGCCACCAGGGTCCCGGGGCCAACGTCCTGACTTTC; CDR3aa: CASSHQGPGANVLTF
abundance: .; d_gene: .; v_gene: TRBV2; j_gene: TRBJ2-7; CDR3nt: TGTGCCAGCAGAGGTTATTCCTACGAGCAGTACTTC; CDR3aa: CASRGYSYEQYF
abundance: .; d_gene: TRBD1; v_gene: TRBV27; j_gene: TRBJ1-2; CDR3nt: TGTGCCAGCAGTTTACAGGGGGGGAACTATGGCTACACCTTC; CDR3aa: CASSLQGGNYGYTF
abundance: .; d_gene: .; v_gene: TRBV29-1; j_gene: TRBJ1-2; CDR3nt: TGCAGCGTCTCAGAAGGAGAACACTTCTATGGCTACACCTTC; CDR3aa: CSVSEGEHFYGYTF
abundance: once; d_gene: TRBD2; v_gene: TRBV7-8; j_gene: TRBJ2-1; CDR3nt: TGTGCCAGCAGCCTCGGGACTAGCGGGACCCACAATGAGCAGTTCTTC; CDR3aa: CASSLGTSGTHNEQFF
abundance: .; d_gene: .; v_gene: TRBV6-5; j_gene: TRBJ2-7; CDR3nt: TGTGCCAGCAGAGCGGCACCCTCCTACGAGCAGTACTTC; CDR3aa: CASRAAPSYEQYF
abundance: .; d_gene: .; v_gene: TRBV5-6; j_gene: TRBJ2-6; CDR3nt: TGTGCCAGCAGCTTGTTGGTGGAGAGGAGGTCTGGGGCCAACGTCCTGACTTTC; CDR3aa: CASSLLVERRSGANVLTF
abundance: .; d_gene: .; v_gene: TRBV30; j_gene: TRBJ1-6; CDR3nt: TGTGCCTGGAGTCTTGTAGGTTCACCCCTCCACTTT; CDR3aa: CAWSLVGSPLHF
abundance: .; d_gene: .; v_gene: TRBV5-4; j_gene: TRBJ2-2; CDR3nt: TGTGCCAGCAGCTTGGGGGGGACTGCTTGGATCGGGGAGCTGTTTTTT; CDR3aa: CASSLGGTAWIGELFF
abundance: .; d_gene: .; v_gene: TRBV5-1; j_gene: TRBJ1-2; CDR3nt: TGCGCCAGCAGCTTGGTTGGAGGCAGCGGCAAAAGGACCGGTCCGGTAATCTATGGCTACACCTTC; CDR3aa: CASSLVGGSGKRTGPVIYGYTF
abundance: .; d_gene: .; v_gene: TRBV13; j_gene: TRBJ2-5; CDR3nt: TGTGCCAGCAGCTACCAAGAGACCCAGTACTTC; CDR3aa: CASSYQETQYF
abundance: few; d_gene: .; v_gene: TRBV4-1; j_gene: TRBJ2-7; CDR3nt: TGCGCCAGCAGCCAGCCTTTTCGGTCGAACGAGCAGTACTTC; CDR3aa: CASSQPFRSNEQYF
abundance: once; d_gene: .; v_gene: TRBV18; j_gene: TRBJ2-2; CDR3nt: TGTGCCAGCTCACCAGTTTCAGGGGAGAGCACCGGGGAGCTGTTTTTT; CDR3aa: CASSPVSGESTGELFF
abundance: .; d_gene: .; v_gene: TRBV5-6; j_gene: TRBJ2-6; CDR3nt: TGTGCCAGCAGCTTGGCTGGGGCCAACGTCCTGACTTTC; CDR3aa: CASSLAGANVLTF
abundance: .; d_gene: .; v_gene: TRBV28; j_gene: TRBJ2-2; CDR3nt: TGTGCCAGCAGGCTCGACAGGGAGGACACCGGGGAGCTGTTTTTT; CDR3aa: CASRLDREDTGELFF
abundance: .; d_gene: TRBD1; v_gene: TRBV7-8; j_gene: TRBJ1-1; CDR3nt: TGTGCCAGCAGTCCGAGCGTGTTGGATCGGACAGGACGGGCTCTTACTGAAGCTTTCTTT; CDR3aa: CASSPSVLDRTGRALTEAFF
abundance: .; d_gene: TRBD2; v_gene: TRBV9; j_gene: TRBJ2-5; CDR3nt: TGTGCCAGCAGCGTAGCCCTAGCGGGAGAGGGGCAAGAGACCCAGTACTTC; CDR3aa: CASSVALAGEGQETQYF
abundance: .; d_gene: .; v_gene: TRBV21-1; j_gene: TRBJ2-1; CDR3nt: TGTGCCAGCAGCAAAGGGCCTGGACAGAGTGAGCAGTTCTTC; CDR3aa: CASSKGPGQSEQFF
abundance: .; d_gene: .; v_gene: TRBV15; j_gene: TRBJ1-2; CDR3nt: TGTGCCACCAGCAGAGATCTCCCGGGGGCGGGTGGCTACACCTTC; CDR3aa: CATSRDLPGAGGYTF
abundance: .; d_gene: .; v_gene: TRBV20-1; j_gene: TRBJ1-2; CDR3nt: TGCAGTGCCACAAGGGCCTATGGCTACACCTTC; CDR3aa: CSATRAYGYTF
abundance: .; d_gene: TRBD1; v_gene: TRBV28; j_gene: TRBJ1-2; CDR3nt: TGTGCCAGCAGTTTTCAGGGGGCGCTCGGCTACACCTTC; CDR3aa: CASSFQGALGYTF
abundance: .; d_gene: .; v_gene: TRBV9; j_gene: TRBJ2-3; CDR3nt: TGTGCCAGCAGCGGCGGTTGGAGCACAGATACGCAGTATTTT; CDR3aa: CASSGGWSTDTQYF
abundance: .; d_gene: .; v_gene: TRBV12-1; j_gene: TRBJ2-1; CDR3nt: TGTGCCAGCAGCGACGGGCATAGCGCCTACCACTTATACAATGAGCAGTTCTTC; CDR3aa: CASSDGHSAYHLYNEQFF
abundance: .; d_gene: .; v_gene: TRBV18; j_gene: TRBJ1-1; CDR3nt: TGTGCCAGCTCACCGAAACAGGGCCTGAACACTGAAGCTTTCTTT; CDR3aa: CASSPKQGLNTEAFF
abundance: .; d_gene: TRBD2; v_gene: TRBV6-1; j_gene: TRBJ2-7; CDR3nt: TGTGCCGGCAGCCTACTAGCGAGGCCCTACGAGCAGTACTTC; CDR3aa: CAGSLLARPYEQYF
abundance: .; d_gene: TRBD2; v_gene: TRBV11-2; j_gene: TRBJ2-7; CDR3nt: TGTGCCAGCAGCCGAAGGACTAGCGGGCTCTCCTACGAGCAGTACTTC; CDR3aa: CASSRRTSGLSYEQYF
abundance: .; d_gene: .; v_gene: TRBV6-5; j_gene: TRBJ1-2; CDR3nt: TGTGCCAGCAGTTACAATAGGGACTACTATGGCTACACCTTC; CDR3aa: CASSYNRDYYGYTF
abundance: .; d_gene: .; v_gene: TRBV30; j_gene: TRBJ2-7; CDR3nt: TGTGCCTGGAGTTTTGACACCTACGAGCAGTACTTC; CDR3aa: CAWSFDTYEQYF
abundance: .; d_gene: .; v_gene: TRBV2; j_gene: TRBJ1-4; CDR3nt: TGTGCCAGCCGGGGGCAGTTGGAAGAAAAACTGTTTTTT; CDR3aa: CASRGQLEEKLFF
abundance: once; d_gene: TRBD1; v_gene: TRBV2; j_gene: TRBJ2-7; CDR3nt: TGTGCCAGCAGTGAAGAAGGGACAGGGATCTCCCACGAGCAGTACTTC; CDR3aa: CASSEEGTGISHEQYF
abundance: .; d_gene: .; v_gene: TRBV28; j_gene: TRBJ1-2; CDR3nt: TGTGCCAGCAGTTTTATTTCCGGATTCGCGGGCTACACCTTC; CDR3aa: CASSFISGFAGYTF
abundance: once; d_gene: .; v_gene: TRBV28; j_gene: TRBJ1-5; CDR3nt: TGTGCCAGCAGTGGCGAGGGGGGCAATCAGCCCCAGCATTTT; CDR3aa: CASSGEGGNQPQHF
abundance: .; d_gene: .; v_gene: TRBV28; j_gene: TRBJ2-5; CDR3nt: TGTGCCAGCAGTTTAAATGGGGGAGGAGAGACCCAGTACTTC; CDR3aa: CASSLNGGGETQYF
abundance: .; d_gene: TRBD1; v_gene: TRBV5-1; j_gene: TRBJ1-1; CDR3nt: TGCGCCAGCAGCCGCCGGACAGGGAACACTGAAGCTTTCTTT; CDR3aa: CASSRRTGNTEAFF
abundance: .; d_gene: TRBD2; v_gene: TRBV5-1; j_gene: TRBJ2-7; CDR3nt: TGCGCCAGCAGCTTAGCTACTAGCGGGAGGAACCGCTACGAGCAGTACTTC; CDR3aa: CASSLATSGRNRYEQYF
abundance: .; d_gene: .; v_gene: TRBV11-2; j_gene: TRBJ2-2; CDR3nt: TGTGCCAGCAGCCCCTTCGGGACCGCGAACACCGGGGAGCTGTTTTTT; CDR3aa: CASSPFGTANTGELFF
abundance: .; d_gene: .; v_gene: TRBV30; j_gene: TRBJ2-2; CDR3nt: TGTGCCTGGAGTGTAGTGCCCGGGGAGCTGTTTTTT; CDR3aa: CAWSVVPGELFF
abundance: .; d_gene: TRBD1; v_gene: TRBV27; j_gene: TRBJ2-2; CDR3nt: TGTGCCAGCAGTGGACAGACAGGGGTTCTGAGCACCGGGGAGCTGTTTTTT; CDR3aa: CASSGQTGVLSTGELFF
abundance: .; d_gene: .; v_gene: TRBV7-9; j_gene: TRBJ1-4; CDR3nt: TGTGCCAGCAGGTTTTCGGGAGCCCGAGGACAGAGGAATGAAAAACTGTTTTTT; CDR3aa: CASRFSGARGQRNEKLFF